This T cell receptor beta chain was sequenced in a study of blood T cell repertoires in COVID-19. Libraries were prepared by immunoSEQ multiplex PCR; TCRdb keeps only in-frame clonotypes and omits some of them. Among 210,000 or so clones, approximately 90% were seen once, and the ten largest hold 11%. Per germline, CDR1 MNHEY and CDR2 SMNVEV (reference sequence). V shed 2 bases and J shed 4 bases, with 11 bases lying between them. The CDR3 sequence is 14 residues long. This clonotype originated in a man aged 30 to 39 who had recovered from COVID-19. The chain is built from TRBV27 and TRBJ1-1; no firm D call. The sequenced material came from PBMCs or T cells enriched from blood (not recorded which). The CDR3 DNA reads as TGTGCCAGCAGTTTAAGTTATGGGAGCACTGAAGCTTTCTTT. It yields the protein CASSLSYGSTEAFF.